This T cell receptor (beta chain) was profiled in a study of PD-L1 blockade in urothelial cancer. Germline CDR1 is LNHDA and CDR2 is SQIVND (reference sequence). The junction had 7 bases not matched to a gene; V was cut back by 2 bases and J by 3 bases. The CDR3 extends over 16 amino acids. Synthetic analogs of TCR templates were spiked into every PCR. TCRdb's copy holds only in-frame clones and misses some; the assay was immunoSEQ multiplex PCR. In the table there are about 80,000 clones, 75% to 90% of which are singletons. This specimen was PBMCs, taken around atezolizumab (anti-PD-L1) treatment. V usage is TRBV19 and J usage is TRBJ2-3; 8 bases agree with TRBD2. This TCR was sampled from a woman in her seventies with urothelial cancer. For the CDR3, the DNA is TGTGCCAGTAGTATACGGGGGGGGCTGGGGACAGATACGCAGTATTTT. Its translation is CASSIRGGLGTDTQYF.